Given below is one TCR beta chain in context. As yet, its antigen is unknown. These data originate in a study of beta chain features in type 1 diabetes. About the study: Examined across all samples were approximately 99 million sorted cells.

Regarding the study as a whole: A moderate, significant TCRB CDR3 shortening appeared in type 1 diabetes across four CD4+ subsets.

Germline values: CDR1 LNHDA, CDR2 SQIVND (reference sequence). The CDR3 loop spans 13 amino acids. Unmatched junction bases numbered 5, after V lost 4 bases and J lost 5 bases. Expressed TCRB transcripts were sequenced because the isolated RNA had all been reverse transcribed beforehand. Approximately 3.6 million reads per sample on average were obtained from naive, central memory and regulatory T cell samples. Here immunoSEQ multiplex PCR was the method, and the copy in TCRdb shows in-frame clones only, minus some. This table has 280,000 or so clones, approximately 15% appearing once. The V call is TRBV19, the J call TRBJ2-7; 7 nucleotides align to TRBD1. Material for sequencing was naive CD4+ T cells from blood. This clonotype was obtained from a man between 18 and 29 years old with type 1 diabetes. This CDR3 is CASSRTTGDEQYF. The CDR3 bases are TGTGCCAGTAGTAGAACTACAGGGGACGAGCAGTACTTC.